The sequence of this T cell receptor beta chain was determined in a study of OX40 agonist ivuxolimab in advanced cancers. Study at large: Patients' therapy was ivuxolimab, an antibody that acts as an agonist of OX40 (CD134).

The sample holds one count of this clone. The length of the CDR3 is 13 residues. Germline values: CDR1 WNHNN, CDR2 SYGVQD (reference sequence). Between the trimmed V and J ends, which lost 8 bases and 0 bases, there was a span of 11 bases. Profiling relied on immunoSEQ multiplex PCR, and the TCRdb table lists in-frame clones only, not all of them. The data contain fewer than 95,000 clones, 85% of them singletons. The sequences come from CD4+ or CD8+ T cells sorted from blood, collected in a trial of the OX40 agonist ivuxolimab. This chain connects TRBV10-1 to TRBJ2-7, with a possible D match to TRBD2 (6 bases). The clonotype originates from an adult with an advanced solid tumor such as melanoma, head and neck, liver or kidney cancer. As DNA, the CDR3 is TGCGCCAGCGCCGCGGGGAGCTCCTACGAGCAGTACTTC. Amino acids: CASAAGSSYEQYF.